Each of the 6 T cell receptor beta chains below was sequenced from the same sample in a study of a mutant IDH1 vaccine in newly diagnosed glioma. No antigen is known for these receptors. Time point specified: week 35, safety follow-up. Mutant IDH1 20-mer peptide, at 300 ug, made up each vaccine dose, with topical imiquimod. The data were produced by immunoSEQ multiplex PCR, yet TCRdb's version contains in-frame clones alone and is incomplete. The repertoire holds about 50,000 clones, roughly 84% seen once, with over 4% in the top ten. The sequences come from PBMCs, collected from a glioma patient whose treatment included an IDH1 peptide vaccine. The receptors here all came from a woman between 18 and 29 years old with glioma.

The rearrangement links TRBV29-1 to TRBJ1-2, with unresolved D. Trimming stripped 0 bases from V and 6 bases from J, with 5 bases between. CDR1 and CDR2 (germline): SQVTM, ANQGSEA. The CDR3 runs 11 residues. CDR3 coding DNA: TGCAGCGTTGAAGATCGTGATGGCTACACCTTC. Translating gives CSVEDRDGYTF.

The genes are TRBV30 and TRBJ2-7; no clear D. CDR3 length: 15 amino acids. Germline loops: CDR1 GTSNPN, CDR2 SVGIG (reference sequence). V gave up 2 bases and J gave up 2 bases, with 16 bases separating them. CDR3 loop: CAWSRNTQNPYEQYF. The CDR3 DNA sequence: TGTGCCTGGAGTCGGAACACCCAAAACCCCTACGAGCAGTACTTC. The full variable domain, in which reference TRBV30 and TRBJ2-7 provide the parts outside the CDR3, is SQTIHQWPATLVQPVGSPLSLECTVEGTSNPNLYWYRQAAGRGLQLLFYSVGIGQISSEVPQNLSASRPQDRQFILSSKKLLLSDSGFYLCAWSRNTQNPYEQYFGPGTRLTVT.

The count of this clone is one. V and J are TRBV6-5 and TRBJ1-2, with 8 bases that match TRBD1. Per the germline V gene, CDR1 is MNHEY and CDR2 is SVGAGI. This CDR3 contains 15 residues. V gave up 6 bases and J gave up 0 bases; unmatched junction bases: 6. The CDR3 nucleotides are TGTGCCAGCAGAAGACAGGGGTCGGCTAACTATGGCTACACCTTC. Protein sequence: CASRRQGSANYGYTF.

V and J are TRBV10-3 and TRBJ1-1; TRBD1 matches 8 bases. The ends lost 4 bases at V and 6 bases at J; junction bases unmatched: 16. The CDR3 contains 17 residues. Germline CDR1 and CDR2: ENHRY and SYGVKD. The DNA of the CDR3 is TGTGCCATCAGTGGATTGGCAGGGGGCAAGGGGATATCTGAAGCTTTCTTT. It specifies CAISGLAGGKGISEAFF.

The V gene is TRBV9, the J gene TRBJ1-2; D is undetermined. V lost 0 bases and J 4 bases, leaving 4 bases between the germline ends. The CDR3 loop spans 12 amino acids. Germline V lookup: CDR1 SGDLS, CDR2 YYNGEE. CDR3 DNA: TGTGCCAGCAGCGTAGATGCCTATGGCTACACCTTC. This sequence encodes CASSVDAYGYTF.

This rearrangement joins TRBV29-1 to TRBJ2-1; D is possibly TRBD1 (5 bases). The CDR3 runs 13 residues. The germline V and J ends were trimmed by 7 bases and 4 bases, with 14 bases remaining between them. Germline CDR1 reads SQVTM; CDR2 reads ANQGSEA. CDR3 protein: CSDGQGPYNEQFF. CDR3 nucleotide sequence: TGCAGCGACGGGCAGGGTCCTTACAATGAGCAGTTCTTC.